The 5 T cell receptor beta chains reported below all come from one sample, sequenced in a study of blood T cell repertoires in COVID-19. Measured with immunoSEQ multiplex PCR; TCRdb has only the in-frame clones, and not every one. The sample holds approximately 500,000 clones, roughly nine tenths seen once. Sequencing input: peripheral blood. The receptor set was obtained from a woman aged 45-60 years with COVID-19, enrolled during active disease.

The gene calls are TRBV7-9 and TRBJ1-5; D is ambiguous. CDR3 size: 13 residues. V lost 3 bases and J 2 bases, leaving 5 bases between the germline ends. The germline CDR1 and CDR2 sequences are SEHNR and FQNEAQ (reference sequence). CDR3 bases: TGTGCCAGCAGCTTCGGGGGCAATCAGCCCCAGCATTTT. Its protein is CASSFGGNQPQHF.

CDR3 in DNA: TGTGCCAGCAGTGAAGCAGCGACTAGCGGGGGGATAAATACGCAGTATTTT. Protein product: CASSEAATSGGINTQYF. The chain recombines TRBV6-1 with TRBJ2-3; 13 bases map to TRBD2. Germline V CDR1 and CDR2: MNHNS, SASEGT. The CDR3 runs 17 residues. Trimming cost V 0 bases and J 7 bases; bases outside gene matches: 7.

The J gene is TRBJ2-1, the V gene TRBV11-2; 9 bases are a match to TRBD2. J lost 9 bases, V lost 1 base, and 13 bases had no gene match. There are 17 residues in the CDR3. CDR1 SGHAT and CDR2 FQNNGV come from the germline V gene. The CDR3 nucleotides read TGTGCCAGCAGCTTAGCCCACATGCGGGGGGGCGGAATTGAGCAGTTCTTC. It codes for CASSLAHMRGGGIEQFF.

The rearrangement joins TRBV5-6 to TRBJ2-1, with 7 nucleotides matching TRBD2. Germline CDR1 SGHDT, CDR2 YYEEEE. This CDR3 spans 15 amino acids. V trimming: 2 bases; J trimming: 8 bases; junction bases outside the gene matches: 10. Written as DNA, the CDR3 is TGTGCCAGCAGCTTCTTGGGGGGGAGTACTGATGAGCAGTTCTTC. Amino acid sequence: CASSFLGGSTDEQFF.

The V call is TRBV18, the J call TRBJ2-1, with 10 bases aligning to TRBD2. The CDR3 has 17 amino acids. Germline V gene data show CDR1 as KGHSH and CDR2 as LQKENI. The junction had 13 bases not matched to a gene; V was cut back by 3 bases and J by 8 bases. CDR3 DNA sequence: TGTGCCAGCTCACCTTGGACTAGCGGAGGGGTTAAAGATGAGCAGTTCTTC. It yields the protein CASSPWTSGGVKDEQFF.